One sample yielded the 14 T cell receptor beta chains listed below, sequenced in a study of shared clonotypes between healthy human individuals (dated by TCRdb to between 2020 and 2021). Library prep was done by the immunoSEQ multiplex PCR assay. The clones in this table, taken by TCRdb from immuneACCESS, are in-frame only. Not every clone is retained; where verified, under half of the shortfall comes from an unresolved V gene, and the cause of the rest is unknown. In this sample the table shows millions of clones, approximately 90% of which occur a single time. 0.11% to 0.15% of the sample is in the top ten clones. The sequencing input was naive CD4+ T cells sorted from blood. Reading the label with the study, this specimen's cell subset or site is: CD45RA+ positively selected. Every receptor here comes from a man aged 18 to 30 in good health.

Here the CDR3 DNA reads TGTGCCAGCAGCCTAATGGGGCTGTACGAGCAGTACTTC. Translating gives CASSLMGLYEQYF. The V and J genes are TRBV7-2 and TRBJ2-5, with D maybe TRBD1 (5 bases). The J call may be wrong; the DNA end is better matched by TRBJ2-7. The length of the CDR3 is 13 residues. Germline CDR1 is SGHTA and CDR2 is FQGNSA.

To note about this clone: At the DNA level, this CDR3 is encoded by other sequences in the same sample as well. The chain combines TRBV5-1 with TRBJ2-5; weak D call: TRBD2 (6 bases). Germline CDR1 SGHRS, CDR2 YFSETQ. Trimming pared 3 bases from V and 2 bases from J, leaving 11 bases between. This CDR3 is 14 amino acids long. CDR3: CASSSGRGQETQYF. CDR3 DNA sequence: TGCGCCAGCAGCTCCGGCCGGGGGCAAGAGACCCAGTACTTC.

The CDR3 bases are TGCGCCAGCAGCCAAGTCTGGAAACTAAGCACAGATACGCAGTATTTT. Translation gives CASSQVWKLSTDTQYF. The V and J genes are TRBV4-1 and TRBJ2-3; D not certain. V was cut by 1 base and J by 0 bases, with 11 bases left in between. Germline lookup yields CDR1 MGHRA and CDR2 YSYEKL. CDR3 length: 16 residues.

This clone has a single count. The chain recombines TRBV19 with TRBJ2-3; possible D gene TRBD1, 6 bases. Germline lookup yields CDR1 LNHDA and CDR2 SQIVND (reference sequence). V was pared by 3 bases and J by 1 base, with 8 bases between. This CDR3 comprises 14 residues. CDR3 in DNA: TGTGCCAGTAGTATGGCAGGGGGCACAGATACGCAGTATTTT. Protein: CASSMAGGTDTQYF. Filled out from reference TRBV19 and TRBJ2-3, the complete variable domain reads DGGITQSPKYLFRKEGQNVTLSCEQNLNHDAMYWYRQDPGQGLRLIYYSQIVNDFQKGDIAEGYSVSREKKESFPLTVTSAQKNPTAFYLCASSMAGGTDTQYFGPGTRLTVL.

The J gene is TRBJ1-2, the V gene TRBV5-1; D is perhaps TRBD1 (5 bases). The V and J ends lost 3 bases and 7 bases respectively, with 28 bases between them. The V gene's germline CDR1 is SGHRS and CDR2 YFSETQ. This CDR3 is built from 18 residues. CDR3 loop: CASSWLDSPVGGGPGYTF. The CDR3 DNA reads as TGCGCCAGCAGCTGGCTTGATAGCCCGGTCGGGGGAGGTCCTGGCTACACCTTC.

The chain employs TRBV11-2 and TRBJ2-3; tentative D call: TRBD2 (6 bases). Per germline, CDR1 SGHAT and CDR2 FQNNGV. V was trimmed by 1 base and J by 4 bases, leaving 18 bases between them. The CDR3 consists of 17 residues. The CDR3 here is CASSLAGRILNPDTQYF. CDR3 coding DNA: TGTGCCAGCAGCTTAGCTGGGAGGATCCTCAATCCAGATACGCAGTATTTT.

This chain uses TRBV10-3 with TRBJ2-1; 7 nucleotides align to TRBD2. V gave up 10 bases and J gave up 6 bases; unmatched junction bases: 12. The CDR3 totals 14 residues. Germline V lookup: CDR1 ENHRY, CDR2 SYGVKD. The CDR3 loop reads CATQTTSQGNEQFF. CDR3 DNA sequence: TGTGCCACCCAAACGACTAGCCAGGGCAATGAGCAGTTCTTC.

This clone was recorded only once. DNA of the CDR3: TGTGCCAGCAGCTTGGTCTATACCTCCTACGAGCAGTACTTC. Translation: CASSLVYTSYEQYF. The V and J genes are TRBV5-4 and TRBJ2-7, with no clear D. In germline, CDR1 is SGHNT, CDR2 YYREEE (reference sequence). The CDR3 loop spans 14 amino acids. Between the trimmed V and J ends, which lost 0 bases and 0 bases, there was a span of 7 bases.

The chain has TRBV7-2 and TRBJ2-5; D remains ambiguous. V was pared by 4 bases and J by 2 bases, with 17 bases between. Germline values: CDR1 SGHTA, CDR2 FQGNSA. The CDR3 spans 16 residues. The DNA for the CDR3 is TGTGCCAGCAGCTCTTGGTCCAGCAGCATTCAAGAGACCCAGTACTTC. It encodes CASSSWSSSIQETQYF.

As to this clone: In the same sample, other DNA sequences code for this CDR3. This CDR3 is CASSLGAGGSTDTQYF. CDR3 nucleotides: TGCGCCAGCAGCTTGGGAGCGGGGGGTAGCACAGATACGCAGTATTTT. The V call is TRBV5-1, the J call TRBJ2-3; 9 positions agree with TRBD2. CDR3 length equals 16 residues. Per the germline V gene, CDR1 is SGHRS and CDR2 is YFSETQ. Trimming cost V 0 bases and J 0 bases; bases outside gene matches: 2.

The chain is built from TRBV19 and TRBJ1-2; D is possibly TRBD1 (5 bases). The germline V gene encodes CDR1 LNHDA and CDR2 SQIVND (reference sequence). The length of the CDR3 is 14 residues. Trimming removed 4 bases from V and 4 bases from J, with 13 bases in between. CDR3 sequence reads: CASSSDRFSYGYTF. CDR3 sequence (DNA): TGTGCCAGTAGTAGCGACAGATTCAGCTATGGCTACACCTTC.

The J gene is TRBJ1-3, the V gene TRBV18; 9 bases are shared with TRBD1. V gave up 3 bases and J gave up 4 bases; unmatched junction bases: 7. Germline values: CDR1 KGHSH, CDR2 LQKENI. The CDR3 extends over 16 amino acids. The CDR3 here is CASSPSDRGPGNTIYF. The CDR3 bases are TGTGCCAGCTCACCGTCGGACAGGGGTCCCGGAAACACCATATATTTT.

The rearrangement links TRBV7-2 to TRBJ2-5; D unresolved. This CDR3 spans 16 amino acids. The V end lost 3 bases, the J end lost 0 bases, and 14 bases lay between the germline ends. From germline, CDR1 is SGHTA and CDR2 FQGNSA. The CDR3 region has the DNA TGTGCCAGCAGCTTGAGGCATGGAATGTACCAAGAGACCCAGTACTTC. Protein product: CASSLRHGMYQETQYF. The full variable domain, its missing parts supplied by reference TRBV7-2 and TRBJ2-5, is GAGVSQSPSNKVTEKGKDVELRCDPISGHTALYWYRQSLGQGLEFLIYFQGNSAPDKSGLPSDRFSAERTGGSVSTLTIQRTQQEDSAVYLCASSLRHGMYQETQYFGPGTRLLVL.

This clone was detected only once. V and J are TRBV9 and TRBJ1-1, with 10 nucleotides matching TRBD1. V was clipped by 4 bases and J by 1 base; unmatched bases: 4. Germline assignment: CDR1 SGDLS and CDR2 YYNGEE. The CDR3 is 15 residues long. CDR3 amino acids: CASSRTGGSNTEAFF. As DNA, the CDR3 is TGTGCCAGCAGCAGGACAGGGGGATCGAACACTGAAGCTTTCTTT.